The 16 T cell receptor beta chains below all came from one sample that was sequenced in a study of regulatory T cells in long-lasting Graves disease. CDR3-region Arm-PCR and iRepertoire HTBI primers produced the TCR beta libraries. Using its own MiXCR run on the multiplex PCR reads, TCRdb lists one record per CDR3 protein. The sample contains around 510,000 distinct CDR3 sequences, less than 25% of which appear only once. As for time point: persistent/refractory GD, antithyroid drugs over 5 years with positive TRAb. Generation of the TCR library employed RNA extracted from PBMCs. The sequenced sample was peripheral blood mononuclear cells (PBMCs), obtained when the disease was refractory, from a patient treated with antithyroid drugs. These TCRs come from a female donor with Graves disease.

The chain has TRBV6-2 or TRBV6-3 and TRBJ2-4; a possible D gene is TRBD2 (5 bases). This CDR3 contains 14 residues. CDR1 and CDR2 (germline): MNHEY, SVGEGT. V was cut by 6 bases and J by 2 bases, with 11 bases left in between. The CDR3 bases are TGTGCCAGCAGCGGGCCGGGGACCAAAAACATTCAGTACTTC. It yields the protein CASSGPGTKNIQYF.

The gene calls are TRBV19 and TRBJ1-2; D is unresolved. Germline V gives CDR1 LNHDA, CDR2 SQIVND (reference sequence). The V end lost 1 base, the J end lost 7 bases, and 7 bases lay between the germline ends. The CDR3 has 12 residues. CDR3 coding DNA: TGTGCCAGTAGTATAGGCCGGGTTGGCTACACCTTC. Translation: CASSIGRVGYTF.

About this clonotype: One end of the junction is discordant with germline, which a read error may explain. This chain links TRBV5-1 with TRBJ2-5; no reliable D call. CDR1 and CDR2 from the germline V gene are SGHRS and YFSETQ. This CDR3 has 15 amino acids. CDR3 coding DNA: TGCGCCAACAGCTTGGACGTTTCGGTCCAAGAGACCCAGTACTTC. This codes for CANSLDVSVQETQYF.

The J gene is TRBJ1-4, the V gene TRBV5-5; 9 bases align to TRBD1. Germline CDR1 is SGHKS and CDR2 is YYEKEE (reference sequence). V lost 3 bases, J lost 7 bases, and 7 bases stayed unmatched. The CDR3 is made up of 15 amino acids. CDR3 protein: CASSYRGRSGEKLFF. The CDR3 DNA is TGTGCCAGCAGCTACAGGGGGCGCAGCGGTGAAAAACTGTTTTTT.

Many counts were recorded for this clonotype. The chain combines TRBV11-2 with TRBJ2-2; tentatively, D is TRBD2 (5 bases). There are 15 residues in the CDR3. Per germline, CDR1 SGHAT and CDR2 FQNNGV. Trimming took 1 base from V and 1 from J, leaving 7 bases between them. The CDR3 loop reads CASSLVAGNTGELFF. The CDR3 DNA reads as TGTGCCAGCAGCTTAGTTGCGGGGAACACCGGGGAGCTGTTTTTT. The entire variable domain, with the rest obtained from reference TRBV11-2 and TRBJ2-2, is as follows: EAGVAQSPRYKIIEKRQSVAFWCNPISGHATLYWYQQILGQGPKLLIQFQNNGVVDDSQLPKDRFSAERLKGVDSTLKIQPAKLEDSAVYLCASSLVAGNTGELFFGEGSRLTVL.

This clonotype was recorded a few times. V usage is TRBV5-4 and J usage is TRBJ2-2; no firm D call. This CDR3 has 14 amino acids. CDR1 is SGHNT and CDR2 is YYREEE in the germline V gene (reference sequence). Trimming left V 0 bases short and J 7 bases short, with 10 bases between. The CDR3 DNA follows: TGTGCCAGCAGCTTGGATGGGTTTGACGGGGAGCTGTTTTTT. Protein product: CASSLDGFDGELFF.

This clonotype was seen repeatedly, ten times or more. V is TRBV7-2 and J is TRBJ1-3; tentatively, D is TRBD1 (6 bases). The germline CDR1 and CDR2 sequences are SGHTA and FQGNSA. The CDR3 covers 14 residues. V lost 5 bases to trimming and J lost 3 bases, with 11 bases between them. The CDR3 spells CASSRPTGGNTIYF. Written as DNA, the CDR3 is TGTGCCAGCAGCCGACCGACAGGTGGAAACACCATATATTTT. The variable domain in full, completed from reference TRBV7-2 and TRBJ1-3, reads GAGVSQSPSNKVTEKGKDVELRCDPISGHTALYWYRQSLGQGLEFLIYFQGNSAPDKSGLPSDRFSAERTGGSVSTLTIQRTQQEDSAVYLCASSRPTGGNTIYFGEGSWLTVV.

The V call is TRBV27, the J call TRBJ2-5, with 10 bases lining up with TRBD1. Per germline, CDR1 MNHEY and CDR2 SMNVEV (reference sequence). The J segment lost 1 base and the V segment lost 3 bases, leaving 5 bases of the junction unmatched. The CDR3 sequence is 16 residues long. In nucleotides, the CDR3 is TGTGCCAGCAGTTTTTTGGACAGGGGGGTCCAAGAGACCCAGTACTTC. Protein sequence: CASSFLDRGVQETQYF.

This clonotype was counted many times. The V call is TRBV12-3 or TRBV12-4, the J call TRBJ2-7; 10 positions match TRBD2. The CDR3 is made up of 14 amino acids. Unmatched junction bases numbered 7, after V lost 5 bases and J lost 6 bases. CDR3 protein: CASSLLAGNSEQYF. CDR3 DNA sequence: TGTGCCAGCAGTCTACTAGCGGGAAACAGCGAGCAGTACTTC.

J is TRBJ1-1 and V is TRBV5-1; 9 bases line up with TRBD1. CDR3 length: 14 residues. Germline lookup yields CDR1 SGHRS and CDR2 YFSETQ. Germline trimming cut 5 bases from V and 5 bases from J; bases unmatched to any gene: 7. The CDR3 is CASRSGTGRTEAFF. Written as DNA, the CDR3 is TGCGCCAGCAGGAGCGGGACAGGGAGAACTGAAGCTTTCTTT.

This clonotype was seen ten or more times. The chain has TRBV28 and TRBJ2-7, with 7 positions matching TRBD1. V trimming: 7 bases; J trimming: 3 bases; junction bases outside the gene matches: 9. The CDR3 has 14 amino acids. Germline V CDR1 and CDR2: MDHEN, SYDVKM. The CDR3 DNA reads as TGTGCCAGCAACCCGGAGACAGGGTACTACGAGCAGTACTTC. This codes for CASNPETGYYEQYF.

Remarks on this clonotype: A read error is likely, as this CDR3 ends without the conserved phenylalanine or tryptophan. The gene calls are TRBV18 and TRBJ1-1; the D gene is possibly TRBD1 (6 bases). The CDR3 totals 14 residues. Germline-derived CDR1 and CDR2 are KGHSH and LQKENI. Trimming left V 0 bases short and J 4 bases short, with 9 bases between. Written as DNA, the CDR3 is TGTGCCAGCTCACCACCAGGCAGGGGCACTGAAGCTTTCTCT. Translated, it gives CASSPPGRGTEAFS.

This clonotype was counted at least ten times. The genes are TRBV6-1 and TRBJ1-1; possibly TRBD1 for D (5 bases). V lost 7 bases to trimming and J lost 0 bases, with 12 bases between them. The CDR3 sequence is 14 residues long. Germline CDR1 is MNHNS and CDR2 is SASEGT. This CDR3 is CASTQGLMNTEAFF. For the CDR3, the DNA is TGTGCCAGCACTCAGGGTTTAATGAACACTGAAGCTTTCTTT.

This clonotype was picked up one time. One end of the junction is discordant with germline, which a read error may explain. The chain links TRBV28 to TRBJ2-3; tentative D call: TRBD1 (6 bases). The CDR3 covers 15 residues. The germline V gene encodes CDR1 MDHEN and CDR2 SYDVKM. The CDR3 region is CAGSETGPSTDTQYF. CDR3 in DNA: TGTGCCGGCAGTGAGACAGGACCCAGCACAGATACGCAGTATTTT.

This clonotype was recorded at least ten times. The CDR3 region has the DNA TGTGCCAGCAGCGCTGACAGGGTCTATCAGCCCCAGCATTTT. It translates to CASSADRVYQPQHF. V is TRBV28 and J is TRBJ1-5, with 7 bases identical to TRBD1. The germline gives CDR1 MDHEN, CDR2 SYDVKM. The V segment lost 6 bases and the J segment 5 bases; nucleotides outside the gene matches: 7. The CDR3 totals 14 residues.

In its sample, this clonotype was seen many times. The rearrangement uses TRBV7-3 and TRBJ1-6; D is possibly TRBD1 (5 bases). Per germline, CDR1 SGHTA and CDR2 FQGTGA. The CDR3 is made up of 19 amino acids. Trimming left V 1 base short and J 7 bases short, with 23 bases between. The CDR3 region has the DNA TGTGCCAGCAGCTTAAGGGGACCGGCCGGGAGTACTAGAAATTCACCCCTCCACTTT. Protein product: CASSLRGPAGSTRNSPLHF.